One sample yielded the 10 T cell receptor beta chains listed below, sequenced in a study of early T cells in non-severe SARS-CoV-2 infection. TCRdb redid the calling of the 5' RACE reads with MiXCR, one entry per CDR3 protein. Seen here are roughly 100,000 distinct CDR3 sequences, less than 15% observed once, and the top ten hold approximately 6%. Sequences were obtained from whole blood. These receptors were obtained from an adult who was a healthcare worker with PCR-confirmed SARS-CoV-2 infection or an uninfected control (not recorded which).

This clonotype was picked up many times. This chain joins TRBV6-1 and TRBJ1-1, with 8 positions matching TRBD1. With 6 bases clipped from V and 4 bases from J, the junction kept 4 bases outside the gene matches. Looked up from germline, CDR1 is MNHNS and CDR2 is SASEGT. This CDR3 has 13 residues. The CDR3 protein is CASSYDRGTEAFF. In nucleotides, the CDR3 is TGTGCCAGCAGCTATGACAGGGGCACTGAAGCTTTCTTT.

The CDR3 is CASSYRGDTQYF. CDR3 DNA sequence: TGTGCCAGCAGCTACAGGGGTGATACGCAGTATTTT. This rearrangement joins TRBV28 to TRBJ2-3, with TRBD1 identical over 7 bases. Germline V CDR1 and CDR2: MDHEN, SYDVKM. The junction had 3 bases not matched to a gene; V was cut back by 6 bases and J by 6 bases. The CDR3 length is 12 residues.

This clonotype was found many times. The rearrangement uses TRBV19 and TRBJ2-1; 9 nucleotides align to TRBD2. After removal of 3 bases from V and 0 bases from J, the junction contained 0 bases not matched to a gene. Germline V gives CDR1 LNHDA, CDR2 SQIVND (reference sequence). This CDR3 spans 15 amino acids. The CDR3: CASSISGSSYNEQFF. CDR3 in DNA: TGTGCCAGTAGTATTAGCGGGAGCTCCTACAATGAGCAGTTCTTC.

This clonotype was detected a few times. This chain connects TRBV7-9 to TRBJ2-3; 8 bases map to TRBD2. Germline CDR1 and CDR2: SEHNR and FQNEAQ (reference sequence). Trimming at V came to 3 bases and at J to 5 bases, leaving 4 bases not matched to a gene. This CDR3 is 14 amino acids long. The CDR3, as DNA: TGTGCCAGCAGCTTCCCCGGGACTAGAGATACGCAGTATTTT. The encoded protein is CASSFPGTRDTQYF.

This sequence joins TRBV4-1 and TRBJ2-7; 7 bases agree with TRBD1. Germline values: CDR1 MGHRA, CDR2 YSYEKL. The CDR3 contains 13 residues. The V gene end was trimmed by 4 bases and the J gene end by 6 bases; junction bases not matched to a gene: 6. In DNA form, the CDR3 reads TGCGCCAGCAGCCGGACGTCAGGGGGCGAGCAGTACTTC. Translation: CASSRTSGGEQYF.

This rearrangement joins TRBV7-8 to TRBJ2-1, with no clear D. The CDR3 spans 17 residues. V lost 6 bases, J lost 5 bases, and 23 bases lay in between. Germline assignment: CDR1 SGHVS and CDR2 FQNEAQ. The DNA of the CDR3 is TGTGCCAGCAGTAAGACCCGTCAAGGGTATATTAACAATGAGCAGTTCTTC. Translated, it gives CASSKTRQGYINNEQFF.

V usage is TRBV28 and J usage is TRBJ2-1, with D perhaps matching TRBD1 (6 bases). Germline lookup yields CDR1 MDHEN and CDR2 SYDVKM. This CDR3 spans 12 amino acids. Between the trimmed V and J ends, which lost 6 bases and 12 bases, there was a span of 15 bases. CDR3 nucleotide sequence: TGTGCCAGCAGCAGGGGTGGGATGGCGCAGTTCTTC. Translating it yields CASSRGGMAQFF.

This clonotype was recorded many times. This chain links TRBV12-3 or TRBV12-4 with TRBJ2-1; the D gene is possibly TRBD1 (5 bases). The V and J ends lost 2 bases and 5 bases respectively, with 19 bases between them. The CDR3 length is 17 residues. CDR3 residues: CASSLSFGHPRDNEQFF. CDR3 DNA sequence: TGTGCCAGCAGTTTATCTTTCGGACACCCCAGGGACAATGAGCAGTTCTTC.

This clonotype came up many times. This CDR3 is CASSSRLVSNEQFF. The CDR3 region has the DNA TGTGCCAGCAGCTCACGACTAGTGTCCAATGAGCAGTTCTTC. The chain uses TRBV11-3 and TRBJ2-1; D might be TRBD2 (6 bases). Germline CDR1 SGHNT, CDR2 YENEEA. Trimming removed 4 bases from V and 6 bases from J, with 13 bases in between. The CDR3 spans 14 residues.

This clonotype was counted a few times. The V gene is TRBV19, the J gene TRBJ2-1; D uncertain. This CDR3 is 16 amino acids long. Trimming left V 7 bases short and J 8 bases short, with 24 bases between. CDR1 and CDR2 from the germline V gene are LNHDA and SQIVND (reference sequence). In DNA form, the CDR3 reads TGTGCCAGTACCGACGGCTATTTTGGTGGCTTCGATGAGCAGTTCTTC. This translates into CASTDGYFGGFDEQFF.